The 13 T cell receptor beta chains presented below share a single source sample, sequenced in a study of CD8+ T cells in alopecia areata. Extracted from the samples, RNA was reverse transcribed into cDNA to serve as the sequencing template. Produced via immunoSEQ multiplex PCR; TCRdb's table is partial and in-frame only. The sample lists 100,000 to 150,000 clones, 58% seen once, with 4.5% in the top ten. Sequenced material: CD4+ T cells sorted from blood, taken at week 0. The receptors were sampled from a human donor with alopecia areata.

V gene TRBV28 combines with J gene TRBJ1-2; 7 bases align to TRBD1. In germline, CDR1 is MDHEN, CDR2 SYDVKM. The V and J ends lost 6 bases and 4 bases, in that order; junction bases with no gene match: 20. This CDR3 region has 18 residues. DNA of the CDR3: TGTGCCAGCAGCTACGTCCTACGAGGACAGGCCTACTCCTATGGCTACACCTTC. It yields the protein CASSYVLRGQAYSYGYTF.

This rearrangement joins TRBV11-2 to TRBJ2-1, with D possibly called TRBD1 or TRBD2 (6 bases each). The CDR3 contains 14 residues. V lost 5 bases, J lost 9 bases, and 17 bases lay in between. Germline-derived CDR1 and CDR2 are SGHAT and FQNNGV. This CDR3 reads CASSTRTGATEQFF. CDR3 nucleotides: TGTGCCAGCAGCACCCGGACGGGGGCTACTGAGCAGTTCTTC. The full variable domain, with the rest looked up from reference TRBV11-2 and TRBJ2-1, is EAGVAQSPRYKIIEKRQSVAFWCNPISGHATLYWYQQILGQGPKLLIQFQNNGVVDDSQLPKDRFSAERLKGVDSTLKIQPAKLEDSAVYLCASSTRTGATEQFFGPGTRLTVL.

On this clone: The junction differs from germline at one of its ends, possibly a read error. In DNA, the CDR3 is TGCAGTGCTAGGGACATCGCCTTCACACTCTTC. Translation gives CSARDIAFTLF. The chain carries TRBV20-1 and TRBJ1-2, with D maybe TRBD1 (5 bases). Germline CDR1 is DFQATT and CDR2 is SNEGSKA (reference sequence). This CDR3 has 11 residues.

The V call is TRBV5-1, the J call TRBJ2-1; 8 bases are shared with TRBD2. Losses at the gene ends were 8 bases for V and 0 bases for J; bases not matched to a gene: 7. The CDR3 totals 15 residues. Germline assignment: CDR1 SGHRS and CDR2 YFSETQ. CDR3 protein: CASREGGSSYNEQFF. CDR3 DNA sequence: TGCGCCAGTCGGGAGGGCGGGAGCTCCTACAATGAGCAGTTCTTC. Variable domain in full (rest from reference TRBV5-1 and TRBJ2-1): KAGVTQTPRYLIKTRGQQVTLSCSPISGHRSVSWYQQTPGQGLQFLFEYFSETQRNKGNFPGRFSGRQFSNSRSEMNVSTLELGDSALYLCASREGGSSYNEQFFGPGTRLTVL.

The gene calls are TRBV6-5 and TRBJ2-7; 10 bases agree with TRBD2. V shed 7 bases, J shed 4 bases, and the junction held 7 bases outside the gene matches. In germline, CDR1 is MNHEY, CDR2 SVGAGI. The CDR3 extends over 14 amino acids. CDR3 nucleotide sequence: TGTGCCAGCAAAGCCCTAGCGGGAGCTTACGAGCAGTACTTC. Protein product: CASKALAGAYEQYF.

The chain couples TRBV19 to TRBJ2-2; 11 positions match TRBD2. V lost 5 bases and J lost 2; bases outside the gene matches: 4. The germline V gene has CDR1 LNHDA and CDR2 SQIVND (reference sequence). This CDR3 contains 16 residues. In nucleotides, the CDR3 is TGTGCCAGTAGTTTGGGACTAGCGGAAAACACCGGGGAGCTGTTTTTT. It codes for CASSLGLAENTGELFF.

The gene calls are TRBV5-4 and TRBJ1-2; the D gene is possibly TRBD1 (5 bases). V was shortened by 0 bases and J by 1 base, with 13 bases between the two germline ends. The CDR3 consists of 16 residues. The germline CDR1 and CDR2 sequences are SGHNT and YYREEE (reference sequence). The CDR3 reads CASSLVRDADNYGYTF. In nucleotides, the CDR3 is TGTGCCAGCAGCTTGGTTCGGGACGCCGATAACTATGGCTACACCTTC. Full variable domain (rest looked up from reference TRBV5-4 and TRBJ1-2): ETGVTQSPTHLIKTRGQQVTLRCSSQSGHNTVSWYQQALGQGPQFIFQYYREEENGRGNFPPRFSGLQFPNYSSELNVNALELDDSALYLCASSLVRDADNYGYTFGSGTRLTVV.

This CDR3 reads CASSLVAGWGQPQHF. DNA of the CDR3: TGTGCCAGCAGCTTGGTCGCAGGTTGGGGTCAGCCCCAGCATTTT. The chain carries TRBV5-5 and TRBJ1-5; D call uncertain. Per germline, CDR1 SGHKS and CDR2 YYEKEE (reference sequence). CDR3 size: 15 residues. The V and J ends lost 0 bases and 6 bases respectively, with 13 bases between them.

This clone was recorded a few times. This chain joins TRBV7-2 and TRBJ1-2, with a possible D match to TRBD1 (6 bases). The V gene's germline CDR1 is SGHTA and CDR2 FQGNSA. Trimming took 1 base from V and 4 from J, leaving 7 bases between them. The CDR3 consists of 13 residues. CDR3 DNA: TGTGCCAGCAGCTTAGAAGGGGGCTATGGCTACACCTTC. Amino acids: CASSLEGGYGYTF.

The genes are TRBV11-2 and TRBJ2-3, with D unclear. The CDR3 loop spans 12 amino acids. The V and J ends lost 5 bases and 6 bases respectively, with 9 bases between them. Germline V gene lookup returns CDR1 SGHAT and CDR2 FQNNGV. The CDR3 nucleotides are TGTGCCAGCAGCCCCAATACCGATACGCAGTATTTT. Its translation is CASSPNTDTQYF.

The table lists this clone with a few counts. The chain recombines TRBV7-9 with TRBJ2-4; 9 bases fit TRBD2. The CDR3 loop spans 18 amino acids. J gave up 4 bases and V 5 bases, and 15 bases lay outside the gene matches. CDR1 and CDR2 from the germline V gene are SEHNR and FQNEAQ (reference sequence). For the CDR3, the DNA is TGTGCCAGCAGCCTCCTCGTGGCTAGCGGGATCGAGAAAAACATTCAGTACTTC. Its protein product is CASSLLVASGIEKNIQYF.

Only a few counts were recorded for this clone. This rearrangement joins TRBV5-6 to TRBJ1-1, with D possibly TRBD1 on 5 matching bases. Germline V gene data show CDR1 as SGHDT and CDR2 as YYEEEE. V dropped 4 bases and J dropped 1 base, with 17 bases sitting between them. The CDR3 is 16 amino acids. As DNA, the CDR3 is TGTGCCAGCAGCGGGTTTGGGGGGTTGCGGAACACTGAAGCTTTCTTT. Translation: CASSGFGGLRNTEAFF.

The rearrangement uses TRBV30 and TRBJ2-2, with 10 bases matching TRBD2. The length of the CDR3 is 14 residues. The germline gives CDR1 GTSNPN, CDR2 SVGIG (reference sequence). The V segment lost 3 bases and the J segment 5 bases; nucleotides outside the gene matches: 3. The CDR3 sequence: CAWRPLAGTGELFF. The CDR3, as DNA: TGTGCCTGGAGACCACTAGCGGGGACCGGGGAGCTGTTTTTT.